This TCR beta chain is from a study of technical replicates of blood from a few donors. The repertoire was sequenced with immunoSEQ multiplex PCR; TCRdb's copy has only in-frame clones and lacks some. Here the sample spans fewer than 80,000 clones, just under 90% being singletons. Germline V gene sequence: CDR1 SGHTA, CDR2 FQGNSA. The CDR3 runs to 15 residues. With 1 base clipped from V and 6 bases from J, the junction kept 6 bases outside the gene matches. The sequence was collected from a human donor in good health. Some clones in this sample may be carry-over from other donors' samples. The V and J genes are TRBV7-2 and TRBJ1-5; 7 nucleotides match TRBD1. Sequenced material: PBMCs. CDR3 loop: CASSLDPGGSQPQHF. Here the CDR3 DNA reads TGTGCCAGCAGCTTAGATCCAGGGGGAAGTCAGCCCCAGCATTTT.